This T cell receptor (beta chain) was recorded in a study of OX40 agonist ivuxolimab in advanced cancers. Overall study: Participants could have had prior anti-PD-1, anti-PD-L1 or anti-CTLA-4 therapy, and 40% had some.

Measured with immunoSEQ multiplex PCR; TCRdb has only the in-frame clones, and not every one. The data show about 100,000 clones, over 75% seen once. The sequences come from CD4+ or CD8+ T cells sorted from blood, collected in a trial of the OX40 agonist ivuxolimab. The sequence derives from an adult with an advanced solid tumor such as melanoma, head and neck, liver or kidney cancer.

CDR3 loop: CASSWIAGGGADTQYF. CDR3 nucleotides: TGTGCCAGCAGTTGGATAGCGGGAGGAGGGGCAGATACGCAGTATTTT. The chain joins TRBV27 to TRBJ2-3; 10 bases line up with TRBD2. CDR3 length equals 16 residues. Germline V lookup: CDR1 MNHEY, CDR2 SMNVEV (reference sequence). Trimming took 4 bases from V and 4 from J; bases not matched to a gene: 8.